The clone carrying this TCR beta chain was seen at least ten times. The data derive from a study of human T cells and chemical hapten exposure. Time point in this sample: patch test 2, 6 weeks after DPC sensitization. Treatment reported: therapeutic diphenylcyclopropenone sensitization with weekly scalp DPC. From the RACE reads, TCRdb called clonotypes with MiXCR, one entry per CDR3 protein. Altogether about 400,000 distinct CDR3 sequences are present, nearly 6.5% being singletons, with the ten largest covering more than 5.5%. Trimming took 8 bases from V and 0 from J, leaving 6 bases between them. Germline V gives CDR1 MDHEN, CDR2 SYDVKM. The CDR3 consists of 12 residues.

The chain recombines TRBV28 with TRBJ2-3; D call uncertain. The TCR comes from a woman aged 18-35 years with alopecia areata. Some clones in this sample may be carry-over from other donors' samples. The sample in question was whole blood, obtained in connection with sensitization to the hapten diphenylcyclopropenone (DPC). The CDR3 loop is CASRLSTDTQYF. DNA for the CDR3: TGTGCCAGCCGTCTCAGCACAGATACGCAGTATTTT.